Each of the 31 T cell receptor beta chains below was sequenced from the same sample in a study of memory CD4+ T cells and cytomegalovirus serostatus. Generated by immunoSEQ multiplex PCR, the TCRdb table keeps only in-frame clones and is missing some. In the table there are about 58,000 clones, roughly 85% of which are singletons. Single viable CD3+CD4+CD8-CD45RO+ cells were sorted as the memory CD4+ T cells. Sequencing was carried out using memory CD4+ T cells from blood. The receptors were gathered from an adult in good health and CMV-seronegative. Some clones in this sample may be carry-over from other donors' samples.

This chain connects TRBV18 to TRBJ2-7, with TRBD1 matching over 10 bases. Trimming at V came to 4 bases and at J to 6 bases, leaving 9 bases not matched to a gene. CDR3 size: 15 residues. The germline V gene encodes CDR1 KGHSH and CDR2 LQKENI. CDR3 protein: CASSLGTGEVGEQYF. CDR3 DNA: TGTGCCAGCTCACTTGGGACAGGGGAAGTCGGCGAGCAGTACTTC.

This clone has more than one count but fewer than ten. The chain has TRBV29-1 and TRBJ2-7; D possibly matches TRBD1 or TRBD2 (5 bases each). Germline V gene sequence: CDR1 SQVTM, CDR2 ANQGSEA. The CDR3 has 13 residues. V was clipped by 4 bases and J by 6 bases, with 16 bases between them. The CDR3 DNA follows: TGCAGCGTTGGGTCGGGACCAGAATCCGAGCAGTACTTC. Translated: CSVGSGPESEQYF.

This chain connects TRBV9 to TRBJ2-7, with TRBD2 matching over 11 bases. The CDR3 consists of 15 residues. The germline V gene has CDR1 SGDLS and CDR2 YYNGEE. J gave up 6 bases and V 4 bases, and 9 bases lay outside the gene matches. In nucleotides, the CDR3 is TGTGCCAGCAGCAAAACTAGCGGGAGCCTCTCCGAGCAGTACTTC. Protein sequence: CASSKTSGSLSEQYF.

This chain links TRBV28 with TRBJ1-5, with TRBD1 matching 9 bases. V trimming: 5 bases; J trimming: 6 bases; junction bases outside the gene matches: 11. CDR1 is MDHEN and CDR2 is SYDVKM in the germline V gene. The CDR3 covers 16 residues. The CDR3 reads CASSLNRGQVSQPQHF. CDR3 coding DNA: TGTGCCAGCAGTCTAAACAGGGGGCAAGTCAGTCAGCCCCAGCATTTT.

The CDR3 sequence: CASGPVSPDTQYF. Here the CDR3 DNA reads TGTGCCAGCGGACCGGTTTCCCCAGATACGCAGTATTTT. The gene calls are TRBV2 and TRBJ2-3; D gene unclear. Germline V gene data show CDR1 as SNHLY and CDR2 as FYNNEI. V lost 8 bases to trimming and J lost 4 bases, with 13 bases between them. This CDR3 is 13 amino acids long.

V is TRBV14 and J is TRBJ2-3; 10 bases match TRBD2. The CDR3 extends over 19 amino acids. Germline assignment: CDR1 SGHDN and CDR2 FVKESK. V was clipped by 3 bases and J by 6 bases; unmatched bases: 18. The CDR3 region is CASSHPVSPSGSRSDTQYF. In DNA, the CDR3 is TGTGCCAGCAGCCACCCAGTAAGCCCTAGCGGGAGCAGGTCGGATACGCAGTATTTT.

The chain combines TRBV28 with TRBJ2-7, with 8 bases fitting TRBD2. The CDR3 is 15 residues long. Germline values: CDR1 MDHEN, CDR2 SYDVKM. V dropped 5 bases and J dropped 0; count of bases not matched to a gene: 6. CDR3 residues: CASSLWRGDSYEQYF. CDR3 DNA sequence: TGTGCCAGCAGTCTTTGGCGGGGGGACTCCTACGAGCAGTACTTC.

The chain employs TRBV18 and TRBJ2-2; D might be TRBD2 (6 bases). Trimming removed 11 bases from V and 4 bases from J, with 17 bases in between. This CDR3 contains 14 residues. CDR1 KGHSH and CDR2 LQKENI come from the germline V gene. As DNA, the CDR3 is TGTGCCGAACTCGGCGGGACGGGCACCGGGGAGCTGTTTTTT. Protein product: CAELGGTGTGELFF.

The chain has TRBV19 and TRBJ1-3; 8 bases are shared with TRBD1. Germline V gives CDR1 LNHDA, CDR2 SQIVND (reference sequence). CDR3 size: 17 residues. V was pared by 5 bases and J by 0 bases, with 9 bases of the junction left unmatched. CDR3 sequence: CASSPVTGGPSGNTIYF. In DNA, the CDR3 is TGTGCCAGTAGTCCAGTAACAGGGGGGCCCTCTGGAAACACCATATATTTT.

This clone was seen more than once but under ten times. The chain is built from TRBV6-1 and TRBJ2-5; 8 bases fit TRBD1. Germline V lookup: CDR1 MNHNS, CDR2 SASEGT. The CDR3 sequence is 13 residues long. Trimming removed 7 bases from V and 5 bases from J; junction bases left unmatched: 6. The CDR3 reads CASIQGAGETQYF. For the CDR3, the DNA is TGTGCCAGCATCCAGGGGGCGGGTGAGACCCAGTACTTC.

The chain has TRBV28 and TRBJ2-7; 10 positions agree with TRBD2. Germline CDR1 and CDR2: MDHEN and SYDVKM. V trimming: 3 bases; J trimming: 7 bases; junction bases outside the gene matches: 12. The CDR3 length is 16 residues. Written as DNA, the CDR3 is TGTGCCAGCAGTTTCCTGCATAGCGGGAGGCAGGGGGAGCAGTACTTC. It yields the protein CASSFLHSGRQGEQYF.

The CDR3 bases are TGTGCCAGTAGTGCCTCGGGTGGGCCGGGGAGCAATGAGCAGTTCTTC. Translating gives CASSASGGPGSNEQFF. The chain recombines TRBV19 with TRBJ2-1, with D possibly TRBD2 on 5 matching bases. Germline CDR1 LNHDA, CDR2 SQIVND (reference sequence). Trimming took off 5 bases at V and 6 bases at J, with 20 bases between the two ends. CDR3 size: 16 residues. Looking up the rest from reference TRBV19 and TRBJ2-1 gives the full variable domain: DGGITQSPKYLFRKEGQNVTLSCEQNLNHDAMYWYRQDPGQGLRLIYYSQIVNDFQKGDIAEGYSVSREKKESFPLTVTSAQKNPTAFYLCASSASGGPGSNEQFFGPGTRLTVL.

CDR3 loop: CASSLFSGNSPLHF. CDR3 bases: TGTGCCAGCAGTCTCTTTTCAGGGAATTCACCCCTCCACTTT. V usage is TRBV27 and J usage is TRBJ1-6; D may be TRBD1 (5 bases). The ends were cut back, 5 bases at V and 7 bases at J, with 12 bases in the middle. Germline V gene lookup returns CDR1 MNHEY and CDR2 SMNVEV (reference sequence). This CDR3 spans 14 amino acids.

The chain has TRBV2 and TRBJ2-5; possible D gene TRBD1, 7 bases. Germline CDR1 is SNHLY and CDR2 is FYNNEI. The ends were cut back, 6 bases at V and 4 bases at J, with 15 bases in the middle. The CDR3 covers 14 residues. The DNA for the CDR3 is TGTGCCAGCAGCGCCAGACAGGGAGGAGAGACCCAGTACTTC. As protein: CASSARQGGETQYF.

The chain couples TRBV7-2 to TRBJ2-7; no firm D call. Germline CDR1 and CDR2: SGHTA and FQGNSA. The germline V and J ends were trimmed by 2 bases and 3 bases, with 5 bases remaining between them. The CDR3 loop spans 12 amino acids. The CDR3 coding sequence is TGTGCCAGCAGCTTATCGGGCTACGAGCAGTACTTC. It is translated as CASSLSGYEQYF.

This clone has a single count. The rearrangement joins TRBV2 to TRBJ2-7; 10 bases fit TRBD1. V shed 8 bases and J 6 bases; nucleotides not matched to a gene: 7. Looked up from germline, CDR1 is SNHLY and CDR2 is FYNNEI. CDR3 length: 13 amino acids. The CDR3 DNA sequence: TGTGCCAGCGCCGGGACAGGGGTCTCCGAGCAGTACTTC. This gives the protein CASAGTGVSEQYF.

The chain recombines TRBV30 with TRBJ2-1; TRBD1 matches 7 bases. The CDR3 covers 14 residues. V shed 2 bases, J shed 8 bases, and the junction held 9 bases outside the gene matches. Germline V lookup: CDR1 GTSNPN, CDR2 SVGIG (reference sequence). The CDR3 nucleotides read TGTGCCTGGAGTCTAAGGGGGCTCCGGGATGAGCAGTTCTTC. Protein sequence: CAWSLRGLRDEQFF.

The genes are TRBV5-1 and TRBJ2-1, with 11 bases identical to TRBD2. The J segment lost 9 bases and the V segment lost 0 bases, leaving 5 bases of the junction unmatched. This CDR3 comprises 15 residues. CDR1 is SGHRS and CDR2 is YFSETQ in the germline V gene. This chain's CDR3 is CASSLVASGRIEQFF. For the CDR3, the DNA is TGCGCCAGCAGCTTGGTGGCTAGCGGGAGGATTGAGCAGTTCTTC.

This clone was observed a handful of times. This chain links TRBV20-1 with TRBJ1-1, with 7 nucleotides matching TRBD1. V gave up 4 bases and J gave up 10 bases; unmatched junction bases: 6. The CDR3 has 11 residues. Germline V gives CDR1 DFQATT, CDR2 SNEGSKA (reference sequence). The CDR3 region is CSATGGIGAFF. The CDR3 nucleotides are TGCAGTGCTACAGGGGGGATCGGAGCTTTCTTT.

The rearrangement links TRBV6-5 to TRBJ1-2; D not certain. Germline lookup yields CDR1 MNHEY and CDR2 SVGAGI. The length of the CDR3 is 12 residues. Trimming pared 5 bases from V and 7 bases from J, leaving 11 bases between. CDR3 nucleotides: TGTGCCAGCAGTCGTACCACGGGTGGCTACACCTTC. Its protein product is CASSRTTGGYTF.

This chain connects TRBV19 to TRBJ2-1; the match to TRBD2 covers 8 bases. The CDR3 runs 15 residues. CDR1 is LNHDA and CDR2 is SQIVND in the germline V gene (reference sequence). The V gene end was trimmed by 5 bases and the J gene end by 9 bases; junction bases not matched to a gene: 12. The CDR3 nucleotides are TGTGCCAGTAGTCCTGGGACTAGGGGTACATTTGAGCAGTTCTTC. Its translation is CASSPGTRGTFEQFF.

The genes are TRBV5-1 and TRBJ2-2, with 7 nucleotides matching TRBD2. The germline gives CDR1 SGHRS, CDR2 YFSETQ. The CDR3 spans 14 residues. Trimming took 3 bases from V and 7 from J; bases not matched to a gene: 6. The CDR3 loop is CASSSAGADGELFF. CDR3 bases: TGCGCCAGCAGCTCCGCGGGAGCGGACGGGGAGCTGTTTTTT.

The chain joins TRBV7-2 to TRBJ1-2; tentatively, D is TRBD1 (5 bases). There are 14 residues in the CDR3. Germline assignment: CDR1 SGHTA and CDR2 FQGNSA. V was clipped by 5 bases and J by 8 bases, with 18 bases between them. The CDR3 protein is CASSPSGALGGYTF. The CDR3, as DNA: TGTGCCAGCAGCCCCAGCGGGGCCCTGGGGGGCTACACCTTC.

Here the CDR3 reads CASSGGATGNTIYF. The CDR3 nucleotides are TGCGCCAGCAGCGGAGGGGCAACGGGAAACACCATATATTTT. This rearrangement joins TRBV5-1 to TRBJ1-3; the D gene is possibly TRBD1 (5 bases). Germline V gives CDR1 SGHRS, CDR2 YFSETQ. The CDR3 loop spans 14 amino acids. The ends were cut back, 4 bases at V and 4 bases at J, with 12 bases in the middle.

This chain links TRBV7-9 with TRBJ2-1; TRBD1 might be the D (5 bases). The CDR3 is 15 residues long. V was clipped by 1 base and J by 9 bases, with 16 bases between them. Germline CDR1 and CDR2: SEHNR and FQNEAQ (reference sequence). The CDR3 is CASSLVKKGAAEQFF. As DNA, the CDR3 is TGTGCCAGCAGCTTAGTCAAGAAAGGGGCGGCTGAGCAGTTCTTC.

This clone was counted a single time. V and J are TRBV28 and TRBJ2-7; weak D call: TRBD2 (7 bases). CDR1 and CDR2 (germline): MDHEN, SYDVKM. Trimming left V 5 bases short and J 2 bases short, with 16 bases between. The CDR3 totals 15 residues. CDR3 nucleotides: TGTGCCAGCAGTCCCCTGGGGGGGCCCACCTACGAGCAGTACTTC. Amino acid sequence: CASSPLGGPTYEQYF.

The CDR3 loop reads CASSVAQRRTDTQYF. The DNA of the CDR3 is TGTGCCAGCAGCGTAGCCCAAAGGAGAACGGATACGCAGTATTTT. The V call is TRBV9, the J call TRBJ2-3, with D unclear. In germline, CDR1 is SGDLS, CDR2 YYNGEE. The CDR3 totals 15 residues. The V end lost 0 bases, the J end lost 6 bases, and 14 bases lay between the germline ends.

The chain links TRBV4-1 to TRBJ1-5; D perhaps matches TRBD1 (5 bases). Trimming removed 2 bases at V and 4 bases at J, with 9 bases between. This CDR3 spans 14 amino acids. Germline V CDR1 and CDR2: MGHRA, YSYEKL. CDR3 in amino acids: CASSQPGGNQPQHF. DNA for the CDR3: TGCGCCAGCAGCCAACCGGGGGGGAATCAGCCCCAGCATTTT.

The chain joins TRBV13 to TRBJ2-7; 8 bases are a match to TRBD2. With V trimmed by 4 bases and J by 2 bases, 10 bases remained unmatched. CDR1 and CDR2 from the germline V gene are PRHDT and FYEKMQ (reference sequence). The CDR3 extends over 16 amino acids. The CDR3 nucleotides read TGTGCCAGCAGCTCACGGAGAGTAGCGGGAACCTACGAGCAGTACTTC. Its protein is CASSSRRVAGTYEQYF.

This clone was seen only a few times. This chain joins TRBV14 and TRBJ2-5, with D unresolved. The CDR3 has 11 residues. V lost 0 bases and J 6 bases, leaving 2 bases between the germline ends. CDR1 is SGHDN, CDR2 FVKESK, per germline. The CDR3 DNA sequence: TGTGCCAGCAGCCAAGAACAGACCCAGTACTTC. This gives the protein CASSQEQTQYF. The whole variable domain, remainder taken from reference TRBV14 and TRBJ2-5, is EAGVTQFPSHSVIEKGQTVTLRCDPISGHDNLYWYRRVMGKEIKFLLHFVKESKQDESGMPNNRFLAERTGGTYSTLKVQPAELEDSGVYFCASSQEQTQYFGPGTRLLVL.

With regard to this clone: The junction departs from the called germline gene at one end, perhaps through a read error. The chain has TRBV7-7 and TRBJ2-1; 10 bases are a match to TRBD1. CDR3 length equals 13 residues. Germline values: CDR1 SSHAT, CDR2 FNYEAQ (reference sequence). DNA for the CDR3: TGTGCTAGCAGCCCGGACAGGGGGGGTGAGCAGTTCTTC. It translates to CASSPDRGGEQFF.